A single TCR beta chain is shown here with its context. Germline CDR1 MDHEN, CDR2 SYDVKM. Deletions cut 6 bases from V and 8 bases from J, with 11 bases between. The CDR3 spans 12 residues. The data are from a study of technical replicates of blood from a few donors. Data came from immunoSEQ multiplex PCR; TCRdb stores just in-frame clones and leaves some out. This table holds tens of thousands of clones, approximately 94% found once. V is TRBV28 and J is TRBJ2-1; D is unclear. This clonotype originated in a human donor in good health. Sample: T cells isolated from PBMCs. In DNA, the CDR3 is TGTGCCAGCAGCTCCATGAGCGATGAGCAGTTCTTC. Its translation is CASSSMSDEQFF.